Listed here are 18 T cell receptor beta chains from one sample, sequenced in a study of CD8+CD57+ T cells in acquired aplastic anemia. Profiling that covered TCR beta VDJ and CDR3 relied on genomic DNA as its template. Each CDR3 protein gets one entry after TCRdb re-called the reads with MiXCR. The profile covers about 420,000 distinct CDR3 sequences, with approximately 70% appearing a single time and approximately 3.9% taken by the ten largest. Sequenced sample: sorted CD4+, CD8+, or CD8+CD57+ T cells (not recorded which) from PBMCs. Receptors originate from a human donor in good health, serving as a control.

This chain connects TRBV2 to TRBJ2-3; the D gene is possibly TRBD1 (6 bases). The V and J ends lost 3 bases and 11 bases respectively, with 18 bases between them. Germline CDR1 reads SNHLY; CDR2 reads FYNNEI. The CDR3 runs to 14 residues. The CDR3 region has the DNA TGTGCCAGCAGTGACGGACCTGGGGACAATGAGCAGTATTTT. Translated, it gives CASSDGPGDNEQYF. The complete variable domain, with remaining parts taken from reference TRBV2 and TRBJ2-3, reads EPEVTQTPSHQVTQMGQEVILRCVPISNHLYFYWYRQILGQKVEFLVSFYNNEISEKSEIFDDQFSVERPDGSNFTLKIRSTKLEDSAMYFCASSDGPGDNEQYFGPGTRLTVL.

This clonotype has ten or more counts. The chain carries TRBV24-1 and TRBJ2-3; D gene uncertain. The CDR3 is 14 amino acids. Germline CDR1 KGHDR, CDR2 SFDVKD. The germline V and J ends were trimmed by 4 bases and 0 bases, with 7 bases remaining between them. CDR3 sequence (DNA): TGTGCCACCAGTGAATTGTATAGCACAGATACGCAGTATTTT. It translates to CATSELYSTDTQYF.

The chain joins TRBV19 to TRBJ2-3; D remains ambiguous. This CDR3 is 13 amino acids long. In germline, CDR1 is LNHDA, CDR2 SQIVND (reference sequence). V was trimmed by 7 bases and J by 6 bases, leaving 14 bases between them. The CDR3: CASTPDLGDTQYF. The CDR3 DNA follows: TGTGCCAGTACCCCCGATTTGGGGGATACGCAGTATTTT.

Concerning this clonotype: Given the absence of the conserved phenylalanine or tryptophan at the CDR3 end, a read error is likely. It is unclear where the CDR3 begins or ends on the DNA, so no DNA is shown, and the CDR3 is as TCRdb lists it. The chain combines TRBV7-2 with TRBJ1-2. Germline assignment: CDR1 SGHTA and CDR2 FQGNSA. The CDR3 spans 13 amino acids, including both terminal residues. This chain's CDR3 is CASSPGTDSHYSG.

In regard to this clonotype: The junction departs from germline at one end; a sequencing error may be responsible. The chain has TRBV9 and TRBJ1-1, with a weak D call TRBD1 (5 bases). Germline values: CDR1 SGDLS, CDR2 YYNGEE. This CDR3 has 13 residues. The CDR3 region is CASSVGGEADAFF. CDR3 nucleotides: TGCGCCAGCAGCGTGGGGGGGGAGGCTGATGCTTTCTTT.

On this clonotype itself: Compared with germline, one end of the junction differs, possibly owing to a read error. The V call is TRBV12-3 or TRBV12-4, the J call TRBJ2-5; D remains unclear. The CDR3 runs to 14 residues. The CDR3 loop is CASNLGEYQETQHF. The CDR3 nucleotides read TGTGCCAGCAATTTAGGAGAGTACCAAGAGACCCAGCACTTC.

This chain uses TRBV19 with TRBJ2-5; maybe TRBD2 (5 bases). The V and J ends lost 7 bases and 9 bases respectively, with 15 bases between them. This CDR3 spans 12 amino acids. Germline lookup yields CDR1 LNHDA and CDR2 SQIVND (reference sequence). DNA for the CDR3: TGTGCCAGTATTGGTAGGGAGAGTTCCCAGTACTTC. Translation: CASIGRESSQYF.

In this sample, this clonotype turned up a few times. A much larger clone lies a single base off, so this may be a read error. The rearrangement links TRBV20-1 to TRBJ1-2, with D perhaps matching TRBD1 (5 bases). Germline CDR1 DFQATT, CDR2 SNEGSKA (reference sequence). The CDR3 extends over 14 amino acids. The DNA for the CDR3 is TGCAGTGCTCGATCCCCCGGGGCCTCCTATGGCTGCACCTTC. It yields the protein CSARSPGASYGCTF.

The chain links TRBV7-8 to TRBJ2-1; D may be TRBD1 (6 bases). The CDR3 contains 15 residues. V lost 5 bases to trimming and J lost 10 bases, with 21 bases between them. The V gene's germline CDR1 is SGHVS and CDR2 FQNEAQ. In DNA, the CDR3 is TGTGCCAGCAGCATCATACAGGGAAGTGTCAACGAGCAGTTCTTC. It translates to CASSIIQGSVNEQFF.

Here the CDR3 DNA reads TGTGCCAGCAGCGTGTGGGAGCGACTACGCAAGCAGTACTTC. Translation gives CASSVWERLRKQYF. The chain is built from TRBV9 and TRBJ2-7, with D tentatively TRBD2 (5 bases). The CDR3 runs 14 residues. The germline CDR1 and CDR2 sequences are SGDLS and YYNGEE. Trimming cost V 2 bases and J 8 bases, with 17 bases left between them.

This clonotype came up many times. The chain joins TRBV9 to TRBJ1-2; the match to TRBD1 covers 9 bases. The germline V gene encodes CDR1 SGDLS and CDR2 YYNGEE. CDR3 length: 17 residues. V gave up 0 bases and J gave up 6 bases; unmatched junction bases: 12. The CDR3 region has the DNA TGTGCCAGCAGCGTAGCTTATGGACAGGGGAAGGTTGATGGCTACACCTTC. Protein product: CASSVAYGQGKVDGYTF.

Only a few counts were recorded for this clonotype. The genes are TRBV28 and TRBJ2-7; D possibly corresponds to TRBD1 (6 bases). This CDR3 comprises 13 residues. CDR1 is MDHEN, CDR2 SYDVKM, per germline. The V end lost 0 bases, the J end lost 3 bases, and 6 bases lay between the germline ends. The chain's CDR3 is CASSLWTGYEQYF. The CDR3 DNA reads as TGTGCCAGCAGTTTATGGACAGGCTACGAGCAGTACTTC.

The rearrangement uses TRBV20-1 and TRBJ1-5, with a tentative D call TRBD1 (6 bases). Trimming removed 0 bases from V and 10 bases from J, with 13 bases in between. The CDR3 is 13 residues long. Germline V lookup: CDR1 DFQATT, CDR2 SNEGSKA (reference sequence). For the CDR3, the DNA is TGCAGTGCTAGAGAACAGGGAGGACAACCCCAGCATTTT. This translates into CSAREQGGQPQHF.

This clonotype occurred many times. CDR3 nucleotide sequence: TGCGCCAGCAGCCATTCCACCGGCGGGGGACGAGATACGCAGTATTTT. Translated: CASSHSTGGGRDTQYF. V and J are TRBV4-3 and TRBJ2-3; 7 nucleotides agree with TRBD2. Germline CDR1 is LGHNA and CDR2 is YSLEER. With 3 bases clipped from V and 5 bases from J, the junction kept 11 bases outside the gene matches. The CDR3 is 16 amino acids.

This clonotype came up once. The chain links TRBV20-1 to TRBJ1-6; TRBD1 agrees at 7 bases. The J segment lost 10 bases and the V segment lost 5 bases, leaving 14 bases of the junction unmatched. Germline V gives CDR1 DFQATT, CDR2 SNEGSKA (reference sequence). The length of the CDR3 is 15 residues. CDR3 DNA: TGCAGTGCTCTCCTCTCGACAGGGAACAAATCACCCCTCCACTTT. This encodes CSALLSTGNKSPLHF.

The chain is built from TRBV29-1 and TRBJ1-2; D is undetermined. Germline V gene data show CDR1 as SQVTM and CDR2 as ANQGSEA. CDR3 length: 13 residues. The ends were cut back, 8 bases at V and 6 bases at J, with 19 bases in the middle. The CDR3 nucleotides are TGCAGCACCGTACCAACTGATAATAATGGCTACACCTTC. It yields the protein CSTVPTDNNGYTF.

This sequence joins TRBV7-8 and TRBJ2-2, with D possibly matching TRBD2 (6 bases). V shed 9 bases and J shed 4 bases, with 18 bases lying between them. Looked up from germline, CDR1 is SGHVS and CDR2 is FQNEAQ. CDR3 size: 15 residues. The CDR3 is CASSLTRGGTGELFF. DNA of the CDR3: TGTGCCAGTAGTCTAACCCGGGGAGGCACCGGGGAGCTGTTTTTT.

Ten or more counts support this clonotype. The J gene is TRBJ2-7, the V gene TRBV6-2 or TRBV6-3, with TRBD1 identical over 9 bases. The germline V gene encodes CDR1 MNHEY and CDR2 SVGEGT. V shed 7 bases, J shed 4 bases, and the junction held 8 bases outside the gene matches. There are 14 residues in the CDR3. The chain's CDR3 is CASKPGQGIYEQYF. In DNA, the CDR3 is TGTGCCAGCAAACCGGGACAGGGAATATACGAGCAGTACTTC.